This is a list of T cell receptor beta chains from one sample in a study of T cell responses to AZD1222 COVID-19 vaccine. Profiled with immunoSEQ multiplex PCR; TCRdb holds only in-frame clones, not every one. The table shows around 80,000 clones, with approximately 85% occurring only once. The source material was peripheral blood, sampled 28 days after the second AZD1222 dose. These receptors were obtained from an adult who received the AZD1222 COVID-19 vaccine. The CDR3 runs from the conserved cysteine through the conserved F or W. A D gene is named only where the DNA matches it firmly.

TRBJ1-2 | TRBV11-2 | . | CASSLDWEYGYTF
TRBJ2-7 | TRBV29-1 | . | CSVETLNYEQYF
TRBJ1-5 | TRBV6-5 | . | CASGPNQPQHF
TRBJ1-2 | TRBV29-1 | TRBD1 | CSVEILTGVYGYTF
TRBJ2-7 | TRBV24-1 | . | CATSEGRGDEQYF
TRBJ1-5 | TRBV2 | TRBD1 | CASSDYDRDNQPQHF
TRBJ1-5 | TRBV27 | . | CASSPGSGSNQPQHF
TRBJ2-2 | TRBV12-5 | . | CASGLVVSGTGELFF
TRBJ2-5 | TRBV5-1 | . | CASSESYNRWETQYF
TRBJ1-1 | TRBV11-1 | . | CASSLESPTEAFF
TRBJ1-5 | TRBV5-1 | . | CASSLVGEKPQHF
TRBJ1-2 | TRBV7-2 | . | CASSPESYGYTF
TRBJ1-5 | TRBV28 | . | CASSLGGRGVSNQPQHF
TRBJ1-5 | TRBV6-1 | . | CASSENRDQPQHF
TRBJ2-2 | TRBV7-9 | . | CASSLRTPNTGELFF
TRBJ1-5 | TRBV28 | . | CASSPDPGRISNQPQHF
TRBJ2-7 | TRBV7-9 | . | CASSYSTQFEQYF
TRBJ1-1 | TRBV20-1 | . | CSASFFWQGPLNTEAFF
TRBJ2-7 | TRBV3-1/TRBV3-2 | . | CASSQVAGGGEQYF
TRBJ2-2 | TRBV24-1 | . | CATSDSRTVRELFF
TRBJ1-5 | TRBV7-9 | TRBD1 | CASSLVRGPANQPQHF
TRBJ2-2 | TRBV5-1 | . | CASSLVVDTGELFF
TRBJ2-7 | TRBV6-5 | . | CASSYSPYDSYEQYF
TRBJ2-7 | TRBV4-1 | . | CASSQDLTTEGRFEQYF
TRBJ1-2 | TRBV18 | TRBD1 | CASSAGLGQGHGYTF
TRBJ1-6 | TRBV5-1 | . | CASSLTGYPPLHF
TRBJ2-6 | TRBV5-4 | TRBD1 | CASSLRGGGGANVLTF
TRBJ1-3 | TRBV7-9 | TRBD1 | CASSQGQHSGNTIYF
TRBJ1-2 | TRBV9 | . | CASAGGGNHGYTF
TRBJ2-3 | TRBV5-1 | . | CASSYGQSMDTQYF
TRBJ2-3 | TRBV20-1 | . | CSARGVNTQYF
TRBJ1-2 | TRBV28 | . | CASRGGLYGYTF
TRBJ1-5 | TRBV11-1 | . | CASSSVPRGQPQHF
TRBJ1-3 | TRBV18 | . | CASSPTDSGNTIYF
TRBJ1-6 | TRBV7-2 | . | CASSLMATAINSPLHF
TRBJ1-4 | TRBV28 | . | CASSPTGGEKLFF
TRBJ2-1 | TRBV28 | . | CASSLLRTYNEQFF
TRBJ1-4 | TRBV10-1 | . | CASSEPEDSIYYEKLFF
TRBJ1-1 | TRBV6-5 | TRBD1 | CASKLGTANEAFF
TRBJ2-3 | TRBV19 | . | CASSIEGSRTRQYF
TRBJ1-3 | TRBV15 | . | CATSRDWGGYSGNTIYF
TRBJ2-1 | TRBV6-2/TRBV6-3 | TRBD2 | CASSLRTSGGRSSYNEQFF
TRBJ1-5 | TRBV19 | . | CASSTHGDGQPQHF
TRBJ2-7 | TRBV20-1 | TRBD2 | CSAPWGGEQYF
TRBJ1-2 | TRBV7-8 | . | CASSLEGFYGYTF
TRBJ1-1 | TRBV13 | . | CASSFDSPEAFF
TRBJ1-2 | TRBV5-1 | TRBD1 | CASREGQVLGGYTF
TRBJ2-7 | TRBV11-3 | . | CASSPGPEVHEQYF